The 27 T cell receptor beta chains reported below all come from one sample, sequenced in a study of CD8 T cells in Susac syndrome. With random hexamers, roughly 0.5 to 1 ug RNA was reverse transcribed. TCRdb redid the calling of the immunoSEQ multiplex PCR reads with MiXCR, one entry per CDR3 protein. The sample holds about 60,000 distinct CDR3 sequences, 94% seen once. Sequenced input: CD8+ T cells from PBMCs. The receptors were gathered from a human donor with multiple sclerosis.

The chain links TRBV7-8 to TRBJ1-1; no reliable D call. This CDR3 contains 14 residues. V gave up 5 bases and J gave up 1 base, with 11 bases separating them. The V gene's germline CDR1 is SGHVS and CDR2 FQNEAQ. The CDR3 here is CASSPSETNTEAFF. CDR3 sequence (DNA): TGTGCCAGCAGCCCCTCGGAGACGAACACTGAAGCTTTCTTT.

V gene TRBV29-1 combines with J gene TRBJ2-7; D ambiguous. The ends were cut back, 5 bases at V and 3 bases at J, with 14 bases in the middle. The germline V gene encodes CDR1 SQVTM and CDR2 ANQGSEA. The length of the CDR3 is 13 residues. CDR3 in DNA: TGCAGCGTTCTACCCCCGGCCCGCTACGAGCAGTACTTC. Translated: CSVLPPARYEQYF.

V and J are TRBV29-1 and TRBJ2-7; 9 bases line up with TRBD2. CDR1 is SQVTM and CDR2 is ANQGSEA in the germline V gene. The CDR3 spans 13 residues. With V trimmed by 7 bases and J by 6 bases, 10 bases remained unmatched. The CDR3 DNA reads TGCAGCGGGCGAGCGGGGGGAACGGGCGAGCAGTACTTC. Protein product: CSGRAGGTGEQYF.

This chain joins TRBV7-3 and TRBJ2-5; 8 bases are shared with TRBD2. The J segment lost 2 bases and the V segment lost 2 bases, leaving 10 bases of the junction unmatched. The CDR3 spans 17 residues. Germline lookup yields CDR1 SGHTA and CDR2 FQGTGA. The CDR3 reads CASSLVPTGGTQETQYF. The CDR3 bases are TGTGCCAGCAGCTTAGTCCCCACGGGGGGGACACAAGAGACCCAGTACTTC.

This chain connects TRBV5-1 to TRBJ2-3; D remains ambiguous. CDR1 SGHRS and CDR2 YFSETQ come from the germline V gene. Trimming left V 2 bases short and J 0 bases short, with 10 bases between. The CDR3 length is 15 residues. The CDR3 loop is CASSFSQASTDTQYF. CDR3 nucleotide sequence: TGCGCCAGCAGCTTCTCCCAGGCTAGCACAGATACGCAGTATTTT.

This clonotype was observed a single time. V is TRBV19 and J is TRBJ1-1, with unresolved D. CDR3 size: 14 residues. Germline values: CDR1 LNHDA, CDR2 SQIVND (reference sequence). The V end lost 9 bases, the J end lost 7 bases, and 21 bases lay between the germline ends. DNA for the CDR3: TGTGCCAGCTCCAGTATGGATGTTATCCATGAAGCTTTCTTT. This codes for CASSSMDVIHEAFF. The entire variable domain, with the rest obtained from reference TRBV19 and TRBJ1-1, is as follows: DGGITQSPKYLFRKEGQNVTLSCEQNLNHDAMYWYRQDPGQGLRLIYYSQIVNDFQKGDIAEGYSVSREKKESFPLTVTSAQKNPTAFYLCASSSMDVIHEAFFGQGTRLTVV.

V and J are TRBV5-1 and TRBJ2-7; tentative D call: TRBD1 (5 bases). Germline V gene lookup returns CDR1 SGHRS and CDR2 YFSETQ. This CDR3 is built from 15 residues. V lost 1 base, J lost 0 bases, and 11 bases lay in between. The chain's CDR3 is CASSLYAGSSYEQYF. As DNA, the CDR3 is TGCGCCAGCAGCTTGTACGCAGGGTCCTCCTACGAGCAGTACTTC.

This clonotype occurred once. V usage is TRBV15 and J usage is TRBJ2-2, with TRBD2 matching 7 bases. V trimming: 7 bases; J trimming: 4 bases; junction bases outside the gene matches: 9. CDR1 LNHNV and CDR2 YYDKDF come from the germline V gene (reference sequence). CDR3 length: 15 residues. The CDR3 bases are TGTGCCACCACCTCGGTGATAGCGGGCACCGGGGAGCTGTTTTTT. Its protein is CATTSVIAGTGELFF. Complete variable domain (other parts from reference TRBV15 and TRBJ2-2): DAMVIQNPRYQVTQFGKPVTLSCSQTLNHNVMYWYQQKSSQAPKLLFHYYDKDFNNEADTPDNFQSRRPNTSFCFLDIRSPGLGDTAMYLCATTSVIAGTGELFFGEGSRLTVL.

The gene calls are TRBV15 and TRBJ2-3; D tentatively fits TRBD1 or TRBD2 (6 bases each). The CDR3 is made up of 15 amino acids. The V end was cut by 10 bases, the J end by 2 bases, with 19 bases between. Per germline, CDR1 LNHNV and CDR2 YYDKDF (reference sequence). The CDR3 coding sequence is TGTGCCAGCAAGAGGGGGGCTGACTACACAGATACGCAGTATTTT. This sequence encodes CASKRGADYTDTQYF.

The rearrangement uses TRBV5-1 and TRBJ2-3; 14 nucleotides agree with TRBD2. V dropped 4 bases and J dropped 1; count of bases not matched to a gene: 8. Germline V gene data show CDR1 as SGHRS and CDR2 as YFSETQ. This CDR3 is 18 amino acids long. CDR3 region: CASSPPGLAGEGTDTQYF. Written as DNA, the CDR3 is TGCGCCAGCAGCCCGCCGGGACTAGCGGGAGAGGGCACAGATACGCAGTATTTT.

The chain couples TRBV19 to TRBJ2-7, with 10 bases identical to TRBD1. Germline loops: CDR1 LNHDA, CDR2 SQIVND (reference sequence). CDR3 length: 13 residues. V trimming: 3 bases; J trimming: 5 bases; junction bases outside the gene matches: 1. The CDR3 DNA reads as TGTGCCAGTAGTATGGGACAGGGGAACGAGCAGTACTTC. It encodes CASSMGQGNEQYF.

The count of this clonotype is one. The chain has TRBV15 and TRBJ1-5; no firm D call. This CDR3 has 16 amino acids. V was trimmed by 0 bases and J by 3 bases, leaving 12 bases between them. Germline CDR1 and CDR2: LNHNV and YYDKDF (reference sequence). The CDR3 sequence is CATSRDRPALNQPQHF. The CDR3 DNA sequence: TGTGCCACCAGCAGAGATCGTCCAGCCCTCAATCAGCCCCAGCATTTT.

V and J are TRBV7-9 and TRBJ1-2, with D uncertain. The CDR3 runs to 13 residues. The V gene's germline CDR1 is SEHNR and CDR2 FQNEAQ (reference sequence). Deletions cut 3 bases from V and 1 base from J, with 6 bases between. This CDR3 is CASSFGDNYGYTF. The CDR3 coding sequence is TGTGCCAGCAGCTTTGGGGATAACTATGGCTACACCTTC.

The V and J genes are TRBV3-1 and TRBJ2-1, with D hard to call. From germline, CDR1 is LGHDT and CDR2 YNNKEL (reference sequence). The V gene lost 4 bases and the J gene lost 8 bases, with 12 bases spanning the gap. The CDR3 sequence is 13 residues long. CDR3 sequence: CASSLDRSDEQFF. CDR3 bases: TGTGCCAGCAGCCTGGACCGCTCGGATGAGCAGTTCTTC.

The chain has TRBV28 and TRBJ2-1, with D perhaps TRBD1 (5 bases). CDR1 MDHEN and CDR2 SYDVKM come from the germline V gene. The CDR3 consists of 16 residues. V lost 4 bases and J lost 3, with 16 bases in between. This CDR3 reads CASSSPGNVIYNEQFF. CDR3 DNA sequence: TGTGCCAGCAGTTCCCCAGGGAATGTCATCTACAATGAGCAGTTCTTC.

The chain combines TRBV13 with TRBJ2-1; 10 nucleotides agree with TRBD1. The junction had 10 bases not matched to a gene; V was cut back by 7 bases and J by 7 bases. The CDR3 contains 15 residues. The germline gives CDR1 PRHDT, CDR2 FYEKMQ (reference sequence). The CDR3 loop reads CASNSGTGVSNEQFF. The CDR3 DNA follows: TGTGCCAGCAACTCCGGGACAGGGGTGTCAAATGAGCAGTTCTTC. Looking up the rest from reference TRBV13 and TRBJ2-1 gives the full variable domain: AAGVIQSPRHLIKEKRETATLKCYPIPRHDTVYWYQQGPGQDPQFLISFYEKMQSDKGSIPDRFSAQQFSDYHSELNMSSLELGDSALYFCASNSGTGVSNEQFFGPGTRLTVL.

CDR3 sequence: CASSQDFGVQGAGYEQYF. CDR3 sequence (DNA): TGCGCCAGCAGCCAAGATTTCGGGGTCCAGGGGGCTGGGTACGAGCAGTACTTC. The J gene is TRBJ2-7, the V gene TRBV4-3; 8 bases line up with TRBD1. This CDR3 region has 18 residues. V trimming: 0 bases; J trimming: 4 bases; junction bases outside the gene matches: 14. Germline lookup yields CDR1 LGHNA and CDR2 YSLEER.

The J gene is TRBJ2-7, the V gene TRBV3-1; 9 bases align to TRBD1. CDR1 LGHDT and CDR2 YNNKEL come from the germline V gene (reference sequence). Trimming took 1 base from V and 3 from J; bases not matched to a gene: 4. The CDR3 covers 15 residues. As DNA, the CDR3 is TGTGCCAGCAGCCAAGCCGGGACAGGGATCTACGAGCAGTACTTC. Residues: CASSQAGTGIYEQYF.

CDR3 amino acids: CASSVGAANYGYTF. The CDR3 DNA reads as TGTGCCAGCAGCGTAGGTGCAGCTAACTATGGCTACACCTTC. The chain employs TRBV9 and TRBJ1-2; D gene uncertain. Germline values: CDR1 SGDLS, CDR2 YYNGEE. V lost 0 bases and J lost 0, with 6 bases in between. This CDR3 has 14 amino acids.

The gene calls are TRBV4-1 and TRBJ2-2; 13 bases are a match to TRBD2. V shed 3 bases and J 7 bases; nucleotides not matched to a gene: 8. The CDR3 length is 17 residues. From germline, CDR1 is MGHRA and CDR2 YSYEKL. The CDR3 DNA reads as TGCGCCAGCAGCCACGGATCCAGGACTAGCGGGAGCGGGGAGCTGTTTTTT. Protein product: CASSHGSRTSGSGELFF.

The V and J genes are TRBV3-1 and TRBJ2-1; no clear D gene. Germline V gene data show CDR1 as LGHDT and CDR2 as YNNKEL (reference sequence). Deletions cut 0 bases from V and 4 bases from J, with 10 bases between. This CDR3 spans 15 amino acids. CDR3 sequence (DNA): TGTGCCAGCAGCCAAGATCAGTCCCTTTACAATGAGCAGTTCTTC. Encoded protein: CASSQDQSLYNEQFF.

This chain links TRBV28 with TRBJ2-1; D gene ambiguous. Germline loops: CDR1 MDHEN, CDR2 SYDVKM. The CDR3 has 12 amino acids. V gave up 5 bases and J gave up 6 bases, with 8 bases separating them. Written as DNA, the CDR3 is TGTGCCAGCAGTCCCGTGTTCAATGAGCAGTTCTTC. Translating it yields CASSPVFNEQFF.

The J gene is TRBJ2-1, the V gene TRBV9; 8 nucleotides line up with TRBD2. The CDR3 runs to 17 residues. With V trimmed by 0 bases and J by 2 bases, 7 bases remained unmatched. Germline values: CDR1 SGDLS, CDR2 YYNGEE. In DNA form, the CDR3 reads TGTGCCAGCAGCGTAGAAGGGTGGCGGGAGGCCTACAATGAGCAGTTCTTC. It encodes CASSVEGWREAYNEQFF.

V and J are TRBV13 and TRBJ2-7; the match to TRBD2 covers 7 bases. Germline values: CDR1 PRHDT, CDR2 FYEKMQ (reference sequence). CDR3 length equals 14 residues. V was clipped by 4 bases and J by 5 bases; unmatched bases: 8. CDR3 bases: TGTGCCAGCAGCTCAGGACTAGATTGGGACGAGCAGTACTTC. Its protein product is CASSSGLDWDEQYF.

DNA of the CDR3: TGTGCCAGCAGTCCCATGACCCGATACGAGCAGTACTTC. Its translation is CASSPMTRYEQYF. The rearrangement uses TRBV28 and TRBJ2-7; unclear D gene. With 5 bases removed from V and 4 bases from J, the gap between germline ends came to 12 bases. The CDR3 covers 13 residues. Germline V gene lookup returns CDR1 MDHEN and CDR2 SYDVKM. The variable domain in full, completed from reference TRBV28 and TRBJ2-7, reads DVKVTQSSRYLVKRTGEKVFLECVQDMDHENMFWYRQDPGLGLRLIYFSYDVKMKEKGDIPEGYSVSREKKERFSLILESASTNQTSMYLCASSPMTRYEQYFGPGTRLTVT.

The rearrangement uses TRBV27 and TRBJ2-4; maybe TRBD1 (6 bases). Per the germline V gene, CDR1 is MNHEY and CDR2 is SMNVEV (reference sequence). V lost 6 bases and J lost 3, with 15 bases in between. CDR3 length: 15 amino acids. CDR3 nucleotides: TGTGCCAGCAGCTCGCCAACAGGGATCAAAAACATTCAGTACTTC. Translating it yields CASSSPTGIKNIQYF.

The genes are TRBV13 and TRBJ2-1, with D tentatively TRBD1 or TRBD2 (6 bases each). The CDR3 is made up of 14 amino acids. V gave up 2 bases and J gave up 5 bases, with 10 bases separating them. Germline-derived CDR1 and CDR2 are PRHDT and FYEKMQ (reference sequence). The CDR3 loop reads CASSLSGADNEQFF. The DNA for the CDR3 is TGTGCCAGCAGCTTATCGGGGGCCGACAATGAGCAGTTCTTC.